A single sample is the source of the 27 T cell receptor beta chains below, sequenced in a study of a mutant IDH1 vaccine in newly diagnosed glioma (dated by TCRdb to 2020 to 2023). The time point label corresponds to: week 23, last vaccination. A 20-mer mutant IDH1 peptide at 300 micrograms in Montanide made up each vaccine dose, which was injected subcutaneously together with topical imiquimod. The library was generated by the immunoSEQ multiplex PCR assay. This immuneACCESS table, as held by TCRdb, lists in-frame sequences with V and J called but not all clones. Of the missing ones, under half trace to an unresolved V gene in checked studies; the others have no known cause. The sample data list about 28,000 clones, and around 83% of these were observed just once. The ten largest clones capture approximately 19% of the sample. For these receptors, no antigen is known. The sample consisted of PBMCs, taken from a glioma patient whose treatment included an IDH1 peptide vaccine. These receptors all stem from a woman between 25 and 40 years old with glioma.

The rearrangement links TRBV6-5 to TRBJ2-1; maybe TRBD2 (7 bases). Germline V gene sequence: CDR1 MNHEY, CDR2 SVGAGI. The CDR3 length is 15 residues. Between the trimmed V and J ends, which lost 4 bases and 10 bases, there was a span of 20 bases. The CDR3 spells CASSSLAGALREQFF. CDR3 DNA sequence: TGTGCCAGCAGTTCCCTTGCGGGGGCGCTCCGGGAGCAGTTCTTC.

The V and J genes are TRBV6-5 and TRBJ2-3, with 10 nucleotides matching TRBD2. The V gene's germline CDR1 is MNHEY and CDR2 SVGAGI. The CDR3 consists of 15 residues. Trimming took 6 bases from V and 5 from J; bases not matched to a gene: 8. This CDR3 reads CASRSSGGALDTQYF. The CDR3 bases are TGTGCCAGCAGATCAAGCGGGGGGGCCTTAGATACGCAGTATTTT.

Here the CDR3 reads CASRERGSGNTIYF. The DNA for the CDR3 is TGTGCCAGCAGAGAACGGGGCTCTGGAAACACCATATATTTT. The chain uses TRBV6-1 and TRBJ1-3; D call uncertain. V lost 6 bases to trimming and J lost 0 bases, with 9 bases between them. The CDR3 spans 14 residues. CDR1 MNHNS and CDR2 SASEGT come from the germline V gene.

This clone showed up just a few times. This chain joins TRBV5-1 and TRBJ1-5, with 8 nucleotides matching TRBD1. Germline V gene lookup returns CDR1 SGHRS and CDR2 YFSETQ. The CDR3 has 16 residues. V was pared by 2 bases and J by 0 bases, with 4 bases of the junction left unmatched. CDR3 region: CASSFGTGNSNQPQHF. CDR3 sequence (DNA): TGCGCCAGCAGCTTTGGGACAGGTAATAGCAATCAGCCCCAGCATTTT.

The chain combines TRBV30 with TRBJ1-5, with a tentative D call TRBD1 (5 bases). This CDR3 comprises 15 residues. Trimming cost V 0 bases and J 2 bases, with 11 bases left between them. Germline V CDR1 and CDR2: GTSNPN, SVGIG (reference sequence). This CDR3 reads CAWSVGRSRNQPQHF. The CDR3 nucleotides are TGTGCCTGGAGTGTGGGACGGAGTCGCAATCAGCCCCAGCATTTT. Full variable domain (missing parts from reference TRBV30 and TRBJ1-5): SQTIHQWPATLVQPVGSPLSLECTVEGTSNPNLYWYRQAAGRGLQLLFYSVGIGQISSEVPQNLSASRPQDRQFILSSKKLLLSDSGFYLCAWSVGRSRNQPQHFGDGTRLSIL.

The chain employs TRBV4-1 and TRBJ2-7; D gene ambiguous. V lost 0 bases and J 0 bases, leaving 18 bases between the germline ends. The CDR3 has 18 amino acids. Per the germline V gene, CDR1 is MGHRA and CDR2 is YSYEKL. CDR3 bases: TGCGCCAGCAGCCAAGAAACGGGTCCATATTCGCTCTCCTACGAGCAGTACTTC. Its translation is CASSQETGPYSLSYEQYF.

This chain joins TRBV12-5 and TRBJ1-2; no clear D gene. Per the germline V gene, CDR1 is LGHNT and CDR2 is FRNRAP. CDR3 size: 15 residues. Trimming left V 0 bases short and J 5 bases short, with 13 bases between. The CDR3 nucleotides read TGTGCTAGTGGTTTGGTCGGAGGGTGGGCATATGGCTACACCTTC. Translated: CASGLVGGWAYGYTF.

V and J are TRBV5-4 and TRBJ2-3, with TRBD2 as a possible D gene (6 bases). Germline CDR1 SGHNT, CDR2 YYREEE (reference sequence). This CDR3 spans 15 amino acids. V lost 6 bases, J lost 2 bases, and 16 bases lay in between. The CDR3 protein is CASTPLGGNTDTQYF. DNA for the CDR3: TGTGCCAGCACTCCCTTGGGGGGAAACACAGATACGCAGTATTTT.

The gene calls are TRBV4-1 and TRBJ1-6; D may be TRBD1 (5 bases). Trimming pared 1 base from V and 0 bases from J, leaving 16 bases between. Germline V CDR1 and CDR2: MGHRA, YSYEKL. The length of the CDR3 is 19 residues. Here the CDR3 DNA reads TGCGCCAGCAGCCAAGCGGCCGGAGGGGCGAGCTCCTATAATTCACCCCTCCACTTT. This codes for CASSQAAGGASSYNSPLHF.

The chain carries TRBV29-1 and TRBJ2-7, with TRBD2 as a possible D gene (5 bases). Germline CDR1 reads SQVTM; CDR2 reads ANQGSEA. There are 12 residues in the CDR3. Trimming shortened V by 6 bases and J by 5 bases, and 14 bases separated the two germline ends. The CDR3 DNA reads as TGCAGCGTCATGCCGGGGAACAACGAGCAGTACTTC. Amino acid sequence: CSVMPGNNEQYF.

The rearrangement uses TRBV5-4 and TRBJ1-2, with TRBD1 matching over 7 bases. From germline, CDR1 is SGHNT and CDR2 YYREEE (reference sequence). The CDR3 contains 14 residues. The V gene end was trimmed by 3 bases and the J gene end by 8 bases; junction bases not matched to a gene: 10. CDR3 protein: CASSSKTGSEGYTF. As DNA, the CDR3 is TGTGCCAGCAGCTCGAAGACAGGGTCGGAGGGCTACACCTTC.

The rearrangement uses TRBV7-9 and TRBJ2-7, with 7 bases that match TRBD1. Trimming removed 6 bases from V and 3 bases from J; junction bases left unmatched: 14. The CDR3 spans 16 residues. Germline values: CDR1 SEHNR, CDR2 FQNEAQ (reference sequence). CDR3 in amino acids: CASSWISGTVDYEQYF. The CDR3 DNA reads TGTGCCAGCAGTTGGATCTCCGGGACAGTCGACTACGAGCAGTACTTC.

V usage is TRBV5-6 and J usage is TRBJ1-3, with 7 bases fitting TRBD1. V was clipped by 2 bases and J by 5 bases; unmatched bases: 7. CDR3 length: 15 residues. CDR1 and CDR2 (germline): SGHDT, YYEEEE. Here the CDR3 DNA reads TGTGCCAGCAGCTTCTACTCGGGACAGAGAAACACCATATATTTT. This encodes CASSFYSGQRNTIYF.

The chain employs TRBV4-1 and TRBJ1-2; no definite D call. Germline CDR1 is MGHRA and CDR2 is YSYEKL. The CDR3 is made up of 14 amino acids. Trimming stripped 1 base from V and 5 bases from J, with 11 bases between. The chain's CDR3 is CASSQANLGYGYTF. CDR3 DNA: TGCGCCAGCAGCCAAGCGAACCTTGGTTATGGCTACACCTTC.

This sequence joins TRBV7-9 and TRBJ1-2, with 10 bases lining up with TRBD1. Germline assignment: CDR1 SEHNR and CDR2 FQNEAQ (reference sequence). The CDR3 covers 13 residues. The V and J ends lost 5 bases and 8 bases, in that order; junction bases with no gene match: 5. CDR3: CASSMTGGWGYTF. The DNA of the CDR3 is TGTGCCAGCAGCATGACAGGGGGCTGGGGCTACACCTTC.

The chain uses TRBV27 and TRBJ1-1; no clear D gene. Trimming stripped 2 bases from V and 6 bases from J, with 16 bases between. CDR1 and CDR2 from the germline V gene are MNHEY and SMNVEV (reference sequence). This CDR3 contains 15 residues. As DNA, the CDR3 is TGTGCCAGCAGTTTAGTACCGGGTCGGTTGGCTGAAGCTTTCTTT. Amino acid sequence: CASSLVPGRLAEAFF.

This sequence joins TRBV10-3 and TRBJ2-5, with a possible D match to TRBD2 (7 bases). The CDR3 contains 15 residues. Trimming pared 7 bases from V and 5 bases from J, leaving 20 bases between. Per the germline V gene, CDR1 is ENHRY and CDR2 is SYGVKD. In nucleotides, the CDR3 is TGTGCCATCAAGGGGTACGGCGGGGGCGGGGAGACCCAGTACTTC. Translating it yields CAIKGYGGGGETQYF.

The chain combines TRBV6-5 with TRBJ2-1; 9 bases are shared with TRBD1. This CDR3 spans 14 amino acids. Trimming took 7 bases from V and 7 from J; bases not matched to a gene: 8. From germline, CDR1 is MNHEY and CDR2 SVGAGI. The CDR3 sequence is CASNTGTGPNEQFF. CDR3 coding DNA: TGTGCCAGCAACACCGGGACAGGGCCGAATGAGCAGTTCTTC.

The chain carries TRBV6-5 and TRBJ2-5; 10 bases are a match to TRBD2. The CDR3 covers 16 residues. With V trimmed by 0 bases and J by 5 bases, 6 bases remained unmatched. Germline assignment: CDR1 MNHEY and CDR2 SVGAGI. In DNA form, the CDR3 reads TGTGCCAGCAGTTACTCGGTAGCGGGGGGCCGGGAGACCCAGTACTTC. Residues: CASSYSVAGGRETQYF.

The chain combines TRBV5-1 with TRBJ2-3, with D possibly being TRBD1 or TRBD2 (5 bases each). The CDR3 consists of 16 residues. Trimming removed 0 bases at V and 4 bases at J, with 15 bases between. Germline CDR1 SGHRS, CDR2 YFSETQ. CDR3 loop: CASSLGSNGDADTQYF. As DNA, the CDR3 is TGCGCCAGCAGCTTGGGGTCGAACGGGGACGCAGATACGCAGTATTTT.

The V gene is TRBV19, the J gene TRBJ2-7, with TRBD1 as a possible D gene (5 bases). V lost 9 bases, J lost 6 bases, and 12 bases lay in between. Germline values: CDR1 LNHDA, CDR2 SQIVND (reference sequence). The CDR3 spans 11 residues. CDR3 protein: CASRDYGEQYF. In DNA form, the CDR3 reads TGTGCCAGCAGGGATTATGGCGAGCAGTACTTC. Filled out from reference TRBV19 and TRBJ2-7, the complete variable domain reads DGGITQSPKYLFRKEGQNVTLSCEQNLNHDAMYWYRQDPGQGLRLIYYSQIVNDFQKGDIAEGYSVSREKKESFPLTVTSAQKNPTAFYLCASRDYGEQYFGPGTRLTVT.

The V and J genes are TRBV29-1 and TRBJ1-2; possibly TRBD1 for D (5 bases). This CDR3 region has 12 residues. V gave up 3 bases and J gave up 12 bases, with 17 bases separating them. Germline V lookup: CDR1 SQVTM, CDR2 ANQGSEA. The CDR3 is CSVDGSRDFNTF. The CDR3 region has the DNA TGCAGCGTTGACGGTAGTCGGGACTTCAACACCTTC.

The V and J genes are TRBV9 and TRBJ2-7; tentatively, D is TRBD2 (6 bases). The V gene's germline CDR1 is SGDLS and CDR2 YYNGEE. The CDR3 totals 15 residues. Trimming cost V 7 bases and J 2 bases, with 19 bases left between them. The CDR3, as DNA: TGTGCCAGCTCTCCAGACGGGAGAGGGACCTACGAGCAGTACTTC. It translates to CASSPDGRGTYEQYF.

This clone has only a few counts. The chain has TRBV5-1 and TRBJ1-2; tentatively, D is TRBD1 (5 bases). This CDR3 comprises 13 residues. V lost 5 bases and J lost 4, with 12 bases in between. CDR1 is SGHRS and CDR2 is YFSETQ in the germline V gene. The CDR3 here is CASSPGHSYGYTF. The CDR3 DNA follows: TGCGCCAGCAGTCCCGGACACAGCTATGGCTACACCTTC.

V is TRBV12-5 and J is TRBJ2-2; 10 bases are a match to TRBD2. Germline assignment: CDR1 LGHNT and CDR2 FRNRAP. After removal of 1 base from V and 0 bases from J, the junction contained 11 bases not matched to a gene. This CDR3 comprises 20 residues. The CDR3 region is CASGLDRSGGGTTNTGELFF. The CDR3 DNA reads TGTGCTAGTGGTTTGGACAGAAGCGGGGGGGGTACCACGAACACCGGGGAGCTGTTTTTT.

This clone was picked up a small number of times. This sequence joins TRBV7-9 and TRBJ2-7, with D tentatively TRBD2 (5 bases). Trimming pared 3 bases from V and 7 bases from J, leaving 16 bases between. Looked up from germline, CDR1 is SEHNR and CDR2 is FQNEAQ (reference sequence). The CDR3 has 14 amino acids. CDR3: CASSFPGSSGEQYF. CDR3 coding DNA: TGTGCCAGCAGCTTCCCTGGCTCCTCGGGGGAGCAGTACTTC.

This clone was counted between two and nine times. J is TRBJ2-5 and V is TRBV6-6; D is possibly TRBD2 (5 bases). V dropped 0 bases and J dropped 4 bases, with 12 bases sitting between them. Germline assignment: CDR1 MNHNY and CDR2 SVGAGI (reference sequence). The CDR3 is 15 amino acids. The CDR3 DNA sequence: TGTGCCAGCAGTTACTCGCGGGCTAGAGGAGAGACCCAGTACTTC. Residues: CASSYSRARGETQYF.